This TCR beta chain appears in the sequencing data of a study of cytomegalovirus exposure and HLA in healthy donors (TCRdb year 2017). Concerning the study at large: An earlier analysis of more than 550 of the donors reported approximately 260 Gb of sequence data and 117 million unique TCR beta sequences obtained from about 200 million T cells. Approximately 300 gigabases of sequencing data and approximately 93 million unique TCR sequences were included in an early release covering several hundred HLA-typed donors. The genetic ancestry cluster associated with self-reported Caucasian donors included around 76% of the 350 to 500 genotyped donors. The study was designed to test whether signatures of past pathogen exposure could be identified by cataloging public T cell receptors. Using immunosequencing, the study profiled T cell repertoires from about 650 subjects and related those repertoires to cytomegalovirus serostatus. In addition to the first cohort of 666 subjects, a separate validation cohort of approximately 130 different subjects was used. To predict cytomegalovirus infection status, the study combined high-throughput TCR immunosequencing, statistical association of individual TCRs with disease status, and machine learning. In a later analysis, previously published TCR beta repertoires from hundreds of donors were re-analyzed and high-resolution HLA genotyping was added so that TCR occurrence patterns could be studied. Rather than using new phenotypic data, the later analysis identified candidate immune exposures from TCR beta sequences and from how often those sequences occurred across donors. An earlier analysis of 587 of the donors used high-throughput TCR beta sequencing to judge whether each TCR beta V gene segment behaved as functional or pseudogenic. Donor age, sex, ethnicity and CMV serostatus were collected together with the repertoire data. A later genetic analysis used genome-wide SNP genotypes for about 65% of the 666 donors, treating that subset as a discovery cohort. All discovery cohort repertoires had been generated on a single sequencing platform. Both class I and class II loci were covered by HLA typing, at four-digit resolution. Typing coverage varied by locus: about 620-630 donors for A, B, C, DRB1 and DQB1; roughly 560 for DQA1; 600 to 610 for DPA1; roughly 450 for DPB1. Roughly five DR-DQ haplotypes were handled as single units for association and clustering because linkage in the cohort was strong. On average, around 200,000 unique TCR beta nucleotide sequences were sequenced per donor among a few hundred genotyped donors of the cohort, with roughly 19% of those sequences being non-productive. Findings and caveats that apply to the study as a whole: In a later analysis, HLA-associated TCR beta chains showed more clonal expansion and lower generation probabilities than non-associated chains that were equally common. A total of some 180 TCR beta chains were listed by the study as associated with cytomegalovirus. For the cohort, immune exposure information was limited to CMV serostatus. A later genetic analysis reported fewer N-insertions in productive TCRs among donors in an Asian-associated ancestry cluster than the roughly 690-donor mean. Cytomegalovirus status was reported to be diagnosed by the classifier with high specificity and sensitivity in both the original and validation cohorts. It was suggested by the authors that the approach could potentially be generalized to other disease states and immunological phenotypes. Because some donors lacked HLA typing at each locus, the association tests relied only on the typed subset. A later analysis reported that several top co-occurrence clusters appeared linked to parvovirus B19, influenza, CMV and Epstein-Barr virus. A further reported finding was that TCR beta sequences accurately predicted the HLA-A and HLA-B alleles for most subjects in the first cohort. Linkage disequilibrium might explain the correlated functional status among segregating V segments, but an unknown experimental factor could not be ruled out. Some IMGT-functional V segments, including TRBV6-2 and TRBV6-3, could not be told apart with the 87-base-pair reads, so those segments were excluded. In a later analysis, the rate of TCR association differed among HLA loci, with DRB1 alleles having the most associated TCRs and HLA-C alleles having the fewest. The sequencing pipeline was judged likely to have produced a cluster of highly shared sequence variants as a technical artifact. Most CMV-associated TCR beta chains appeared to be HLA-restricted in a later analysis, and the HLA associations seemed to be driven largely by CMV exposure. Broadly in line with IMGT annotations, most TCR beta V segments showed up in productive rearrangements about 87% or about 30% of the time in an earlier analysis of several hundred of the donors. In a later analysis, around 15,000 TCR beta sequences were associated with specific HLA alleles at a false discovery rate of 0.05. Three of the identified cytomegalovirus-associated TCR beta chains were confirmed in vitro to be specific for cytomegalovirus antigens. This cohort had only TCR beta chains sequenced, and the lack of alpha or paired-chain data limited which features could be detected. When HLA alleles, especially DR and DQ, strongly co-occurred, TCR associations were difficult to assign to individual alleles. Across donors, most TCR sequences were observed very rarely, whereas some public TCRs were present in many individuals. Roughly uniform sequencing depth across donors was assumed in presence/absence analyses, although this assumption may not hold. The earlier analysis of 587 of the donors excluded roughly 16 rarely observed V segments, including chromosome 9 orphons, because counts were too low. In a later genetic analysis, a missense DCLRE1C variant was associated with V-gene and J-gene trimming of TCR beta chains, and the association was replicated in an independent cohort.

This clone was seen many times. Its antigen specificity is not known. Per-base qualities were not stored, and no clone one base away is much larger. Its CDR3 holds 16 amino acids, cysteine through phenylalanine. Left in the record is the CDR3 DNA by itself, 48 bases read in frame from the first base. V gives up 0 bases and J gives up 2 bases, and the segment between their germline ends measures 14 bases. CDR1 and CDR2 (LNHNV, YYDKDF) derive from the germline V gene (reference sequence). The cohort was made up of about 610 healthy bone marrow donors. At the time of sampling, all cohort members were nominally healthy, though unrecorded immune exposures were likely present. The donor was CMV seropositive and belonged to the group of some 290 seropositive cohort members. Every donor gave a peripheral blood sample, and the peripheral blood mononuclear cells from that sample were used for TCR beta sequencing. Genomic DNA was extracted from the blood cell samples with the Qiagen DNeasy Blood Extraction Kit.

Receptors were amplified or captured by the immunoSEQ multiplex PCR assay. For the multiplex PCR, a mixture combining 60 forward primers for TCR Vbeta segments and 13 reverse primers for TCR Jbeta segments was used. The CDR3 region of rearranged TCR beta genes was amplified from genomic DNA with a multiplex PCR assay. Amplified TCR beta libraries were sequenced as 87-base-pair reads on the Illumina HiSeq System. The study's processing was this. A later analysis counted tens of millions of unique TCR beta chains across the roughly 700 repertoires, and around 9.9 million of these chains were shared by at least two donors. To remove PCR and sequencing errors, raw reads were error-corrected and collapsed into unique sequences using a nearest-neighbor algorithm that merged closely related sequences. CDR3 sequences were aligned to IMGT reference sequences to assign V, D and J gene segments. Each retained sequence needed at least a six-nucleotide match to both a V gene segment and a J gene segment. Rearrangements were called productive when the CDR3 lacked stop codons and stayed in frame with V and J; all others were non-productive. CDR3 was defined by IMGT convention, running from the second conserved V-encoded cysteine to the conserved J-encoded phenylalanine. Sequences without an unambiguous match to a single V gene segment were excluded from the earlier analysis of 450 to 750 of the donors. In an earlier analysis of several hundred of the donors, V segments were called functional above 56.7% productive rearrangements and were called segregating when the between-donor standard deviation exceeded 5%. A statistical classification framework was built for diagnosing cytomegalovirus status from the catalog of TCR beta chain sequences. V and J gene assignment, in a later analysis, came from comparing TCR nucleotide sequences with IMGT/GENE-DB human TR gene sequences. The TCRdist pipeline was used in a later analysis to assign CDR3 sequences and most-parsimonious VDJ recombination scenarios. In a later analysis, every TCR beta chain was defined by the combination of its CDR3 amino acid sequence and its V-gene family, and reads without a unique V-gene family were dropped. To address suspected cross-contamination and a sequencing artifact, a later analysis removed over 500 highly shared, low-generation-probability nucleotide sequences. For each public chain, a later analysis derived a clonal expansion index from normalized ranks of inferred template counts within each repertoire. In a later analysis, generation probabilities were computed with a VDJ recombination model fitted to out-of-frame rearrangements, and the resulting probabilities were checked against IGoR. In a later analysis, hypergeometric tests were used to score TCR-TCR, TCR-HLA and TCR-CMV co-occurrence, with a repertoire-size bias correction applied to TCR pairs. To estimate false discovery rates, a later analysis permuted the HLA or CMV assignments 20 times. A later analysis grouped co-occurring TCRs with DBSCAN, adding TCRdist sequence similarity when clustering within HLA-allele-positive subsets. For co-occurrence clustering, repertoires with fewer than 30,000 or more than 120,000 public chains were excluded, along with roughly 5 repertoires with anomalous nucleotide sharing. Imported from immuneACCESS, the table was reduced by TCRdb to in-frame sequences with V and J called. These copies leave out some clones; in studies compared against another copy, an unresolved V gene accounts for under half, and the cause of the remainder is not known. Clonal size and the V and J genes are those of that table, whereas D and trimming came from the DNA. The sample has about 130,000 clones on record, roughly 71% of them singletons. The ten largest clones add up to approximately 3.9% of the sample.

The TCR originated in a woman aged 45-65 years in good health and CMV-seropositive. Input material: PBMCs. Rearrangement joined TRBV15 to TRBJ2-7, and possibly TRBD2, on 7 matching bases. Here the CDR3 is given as CATSRERAGAPYEQYF. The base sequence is TGTGCCACCAGCAGAGAACGCGCGGGGGCTCCCTACGAGCAGTACTTC.